The clone carrying this T cell receptor beta chain was counted only a few times. Its target is unknown. Synthesis of TCR cDNA relied on 5'RACE template switching, which attached a universal primer site and UMIs. TCRdb analysed the 5' RACE reads with MiXCR anew, one entry per CDR3 protein. The table lists 450,000 to 550,000 distinct CDR3 sequences, roughly a fifth of them singletons, with roughly a sixth in the top ten. This record comes from a study of T cells after yellow fever vaccination. About the study: The fractions with low cell numbers were processed using SMART-Seq v4 Ultra Low Input. General study results and limits: Abundant clonotypes from the bulk population could get into FACS-sorted repertoires as contaminants. Across the CD4 and CD8 compartments, a small share of clonotypes was present in both.

The V end lost 0 bases, the J end lost 1 base, and 10 bases lay between the germline ends. The germline V gene has CDR1 SGHRS and CDR2 YFSETQ. The CDR3 sequence is 15 residues long. The genes are TRBV5-1 and TRBJ1-1; D not resolved. The sample in question was PBMCs, obtained 21 days after the first yellow fever vaccination. This sequence originates from a man aged 18 to 29 who received the YFV17D yellow fever vaccine. The CDR3 DNA is TGCGCCAGCAGCTTGGGGCTACTAGAGAACACTGAAGCTTTCTTT. This gives the protein CASSLGLLENTEAFF.